These 14 T cell receptor beta chains originate from one sample sequenced in a study of cytomegalovirus exposure and HLA in healthy donors. The PCR used 60 Vbeta and 13 Jbeta primers. Generated by immunoSEQ multiplex PCR, the TCRdb table keeps only in-frame clones and is missing some. The sample consists of roughly 240,000 clones, 82% of them appearing once. The sample consisted of PBMCs. Every receptor here comes from a woman aged 40 to 50 in good health and CMV-seropositive.

This chain links TRBV30 with TRBJ2-7; 7 bases are a match to TRBD1. The CDR3 contains 14 residues. With 1 base clipped from V and 2 bases from J, the junction kept 5 bases outside the gene matches. CDR1 is GTSNPN and CDR2 is SVGIG in the germline V gene (reference sequence). The CDR3 coding sequence is TGTGCCTGGAGTGGTGGACAGGTAGCCTACGAGCAGTACTTC. Translating gives CAWSGGQVAYEQYF.

The chain couples TRBV7-9 to TRBJ2-1; D is perhaps TRBD1 (5 bases). This CDR3 contains 16 residues. The V gene's germline CDR1 is SEHNR and CDR2 FQNEAQ (reference sequence). Trimming pared 5 bases from V and 6 bases from J, leaving 20 bases between. CDR3 residues: CASSIITGSWGNEQFF. For the CDR3, the DNA is TGTGCCAGCAGCATAATTACAGGCTCCTGGGGCAATGAGCAGTTCTTC. The full variable domain, in which reference TRBV7-9 and TRBJ2-1 provide the parts outside the CDR3, is DTGVSQNPRHKITKRGQNVTFRCDPISEHNRLYWYRQTLGQGPEFLTYFQNEAQLEKSRLLSDRFSAERPKGSFSTLEIQRTEQGDSAMYLCASSIITGSWGNEQFFGPGTRLTVL.

V usage is TRBV7-9 and J usage is TRBJ2-7; TRBD1 might be the D (5 bases). The CDR3 has 15 residues. Germline V gene data show CDR1 as SEHNR and CDR2 as FQNEAQ (reference sequence). Trimming shortened V by 6 bases and J by 0 bases, and 15 bases separated the two germline ends. The CDR3 region is CASREWGRSSYEQYF. DNA of the CDR3: TGTGCCAGCAGAGAATGGGGCCGGTCCTCCTACGAGCAGTACTTC.

V is TRBV4-2 and J is TRBJ2-5; TRBD2 is a possible D gene (7 bases). V shed 4 bases and J shed 1 base, with 16 bases lying between them. The CDR3 covers 16 residues. CDR1 and CDR2 (germline): LGHNA, YNFKEQ. The CDR3 DNA reads as TGTGCCAGCAGCCCAGAGGGGGGGGGCCTCCAAGAGACCCAGTACTTC. This encodes CASSPEGGGLQETQYF.

V usage is TRBV4-1 and J usage is TRBJ2-1, with 9 bases aligning to TRBD1. V dropped 2 bases and J dropped 2; count of bases not matched to a gene: 4. The CDR3 loop spans 16 amino acids. Per germline, CDR1 MGHRA and CDR2 YSYEKL. The CDR3 loop reads CASSQTGGLPYNEQFF. DNA for the CDR3: TGCGCCAGCAGCCAAACAGGGGGCCTTCCCTACAATGAGCAGTTCTTC.

The genes are TRBV4-1 and TRBJ1-2; D remains ambiguous. The CDR3 contains 14 residues. Germline CDR1 reads MGHRA; CDR2 reads YSYEKL. V lost 0 bases to trimming and J lost 8 bases, with 13 bases between them. The chain's CDR3 is CASSQDRGTGGYTF. The CDR3 DNA reads as TGCGCCAGCAGCCAAGATCGCGGAACGGGAGGCTACACCTTC.

J is TRBJ1-3 and V is TRBV7-8, with D tentatively TRBD1 (5 bases). Germline CDR1 is SGHVS and CDR2 is FQNEAQ. The CDR3 spans 16 residues. The V and J ends lost 4 bases and 0 bases respectively, with 13 bases between them. Written as DNA, the CDR3 is TGTGCCAGCAGCTCCCGACAGACCATCTCTGGAAACACCATATATTTT. Protein product: CASSSRQTISGNTIYF.

The V call is TRBV5-8, the J call TRBJ1-2; 7 nucleotides match TRBD1. V lost 2 bases, J lost 0 bases, and 1 base stayed unmatched. Per the germline V gene, CDR1 is SGHTS and CDR2 is YDEGEE. CDR3 size: 14 residues. CDR3 sequence reads: CASSFTGANYGYTF. The CDR3, as DNA: TGTGCCAGCAGCTTCACAGGGGCTAACTATGGCTACACCTTC. The full variable domain, with the rest looked up from reference TRBV5-8 and TRBJ1-2, is EAGVTQSPTHLIKTRGQQATLRCSPISGHTSVYWYQQALGLGLQFLLWYDEGEERNRGNFPPRFSGRQFPNYSSELNVNALELEDSALYLCASSFTGANYGYTFGSGTRLTVV.

This sequence joins TRBV10-3 and TRBJ2-3; 14 bases map to TRBD2. Germline assignment: CDR1 ENHRY and CDR2 SYGVKD. Germline trimming cut 0 bases from V and 3 bases from J; bases unmatched to any gene: 11. The CDR3 contains 20 residues. CDR3: CAISESEGTSGSMGTDTQYF. The CDR3 nucleotides read TGTGCCATCAGTGAGTCGGAGGGGACTAGCGGGAGCATGGGAACAGATACGCAGTATTTT.

The gene calls are TRBV19 and TRBJ1-1; D ambiguous. Germline values: CDR1 LNHDA, CDR2 SQIVND (reference sequence). V was pared by 5 bases and J by 8 bases, with 18 bases between. This CDR3 has 14 residues. The CDR3 sequence is CASSAQSTTTEAFF. In DNA form, the CDR3 reads TGTGCCAGTAGTGCCCAATCGACTACTACAGAAGCTTTCTTT.

This rearrangement joins TRBV30 to TRBJ1-2; 7 positions agree with TRBD1. Germline loops: CDR1 GTSNPN, CDR2 SVGIG (reference sequence). CDR3 length: 14 amino acids. The V and J ends lost 7 bases and 7 bases, in that order; junction bases with no gene match: 15. The CDR3 region has the DNA TGTGCCTATCGATGGGGCAGGGGGGTGACTGGCTACACCTTC. This gives the protein CAYRWGRGVTGYTF.

The CDR3 coding sequence is TGTGCCAGCCTCCAGACGGGGAGCTCCTACGAGCAGTACTTC. Protein product: CASLQTGSSYEQYF. The rearrangement joins TRBV6-1 to TRBJ2-7, with a weak D call TRBD2 (5 bases). In germline, CDR1 is MNHNS, CDR2 SASEGT. The CDR3 is 14 amino acids. Trimming removed 8 bases at V and 0 bases at J, with 14 bases between.

The rearrangement joins TRBV10-2 to TRBJ2-1; 8 nucleotides line up with TRBD2. This CDR3 is built from 15 residues. V shed 3 bases and J 8 bases; nucleotides not matched to a gene: 9. The germline V gene encodes CDR1 WSHSY and CDR2 SAAADI. CDR3: CASSDYGTRIDEQFF. CDR3 sequence (DNA): TGCGCCAGCAGTGATTACGGGACTAGAATCGATGAGCAGTTCTTC.

V and J are TRBV11-1 and TRBJ2-7, with TRBD1 identical over 7 bases. The V gene's germline CDR1 is SGHAT and CDR2 FQDESV (reference sequence). The length of the CDR3 is 14 residues. J lost 7 bases, V lost 2 bases, and 8 bases had no gene match. CDR3 DNA: TGTGCCAGCAGCTTAAATAGAGGGGGCATGGAGCAGTACTTC. This encodes CASSLNRGGMEQYF.